Listed below are T cell receptor beta chains from one sample, sequenced in a study of T cells in Graves' hyperthyroidism and ophthalmopathy. MiXCR was run by TCRdb on the multiplex PCR reads, yielding one entry per CDR3 protein. The table includes hundreds of thousands of distinct CDR3 sequences, roughly 14% detected once. Sequencing used blood. The receptors originated from a woman aged 18 to 35 with Graves' hyperthyroidism. Each CDR3 is given with its conserved first and last residue. A D gene is named only where the DNA matches it firmly. Size values are once, few and many counts, or a class for expanded clones, and some rows have none.

v_gene	abundance	j_gene	d_gene	CDR3nt	CDR3aa
TRBV28	many	TRBJ2-1	.	TGTGCCAGCAGTTTCCTTTTAGGAGGGGGGTCCAACAATGAGCAGTTCTTC	CASSFLLGGGSNNEQFF
TRBV20-1	.	TRBJ2-1	TRBD2	TGCAGTGCTAGAGGTTGGACAACTAGCGGGGGCTCCTACAATGAGCAGTTCTTC	CSARGWTTSGGSYNEQFF
TRBV12-3/TRBV12-4	.	TRBJ2-2	TRBD2	TGTGCCAGCAGTTCGCCGGGACTAGCGGGCACGAACACCGGGGAGCTGTTTTTT	CASSSPGLAGTNTGELFF
TRBV7-2	few	TRBJ1-1	TRBD1	TGTGCCAGCAGCGATACAGGGGCCCCTGAAGCTTTCTTT	CASSDTGAPEAFF
TRBV20-1	many	TRBJ2-3	.	TGCAGTGCTATTGACGCCGGGACTGGGGGCACAGATACGCAGTATTTT	CSAIDAGTGGTDTQYF
TRBV20-1	.	TRBJ1-4	.	TGCAGTGCTGGGGCCCTGACTAATGAAAAGCTGTTTTTT	CSAGALTNEKLFF
TRBV20-1	few	TRBJ2-1	TRBD2	TGCAGTGCTGTACGGAGGACTAGCGTATACAATGAGCAGTTCTTC	CSAVRRTSVYNEQFF
TRBV29-1	many	TRBJ2-7	.	TGCAGCGCCCGAGTGGGTGTCGGCTCCTACGAGCAGTACTTC	CSARVGVGSYEQYF
TRBV20-1	.	TRBJ2-1	.	TGCAGTGCTAGAGAAGGGGGGGGCCACAATGAGCAGTTCTTC	CSAREGGGHNEQFF
TRBV7-9	few	TRBJ1-2	TRBD1	TGTGCCAGCAGCCCCGAGGGGCCAGGGGGTCATAACTATGGCTACACCTTC	CASSPEGPGGHNYGYTF
TRBV20-1	few	TRBJ1-2	TRBD1	TGCAGTCGGCTATTAAAGGCAGGGGGTGGCTACACCTTC	CSRLLKAGGGYTF
TRBV28	many	TRBJ1-3	.	TGTGCCAGCAGTTTAGTGGGGGCGACCTCTGGAAACACCATATATTTT	CASSLVGATSGNTIYF
TRBV3-1	.	TRBJ1-4	.	TGTGCCAGCAGCCAAATCTTGCAGGGCGGCGAAAAACTGTTTTTT	CASSQILQGGEKLFF
TRBV11-2	many	TRBJ1-2	.	TGTGCCAGCAGCTCTCTCAGGGTTCGCGGCTACACCTTC	CASSSLRVRGYTF
TRBV10-3	many	TRBJ2-3	.	TGTGCCATCAGGGCGGACGGAACGAGGCTCACAGATACGCAGTATTTT	CAIRADGTRLTDTQYF
TRBV27	many	TRBJ2-7	.	TGTGCCAGCAGTATCTCCCAGGGTACCCACGAGCAGTACTTC	CASSISQGTHEQYF
TRBV20-1	.	TRBJ2-5	.	TGCAGTGCTAGAGATCCCGGTGGGGAGACCCAGTACTTC	CSARDPGGETQYF
TRBV27	many	TRBJ2-7	.	TGTGCCAGCAGTTTAGCCAGCCTTACCTACGAGCAGTACTTC	CASSLASLTYEQYF
TRBV6-5	.	TRBJ1-2	.	TGTGCCAGCAGTTACGATGGTTCCCTCTATGGCTACACCTTC	CASSYDGSLYGYTF
TRBV18	.	TRBJ2-3	.	TGTGCCAGCTCACCCCCCTGGGGCGCCCCGGGAGATACGCAGTATTTT	CASSPPWGAPGDTQYF
TRBV6-1	.	TRBJ1-3	.	TGTGCCAGCAGTCTGGACAGATCGGGGAACACCATATATTTT	CASSLDRSGNTIYF
TRBV5-1	.	TRBJ2-1	TRBD2	TGCGCCAGCAGCTTGCTACTAGCGGACAATGAGCAGTTCTTC	CASSLLLADNEQFF
TRBV19	few	TRBJ1-1	TRBD1	TGTGCCAGTAGTTCCCGGACAGGCACAGCTGAAGCTTTCTTT	CASSSRTGTAEAFF
TRBV7-8	.	TRBJ2-5	TRBD1	TGTGCCAGCAGCTCAGAACAGGGGGCGAGGAGAGAGACCCAGTACTTC	CASSSEQGARRETQYF
TRBV6-1	.	TRBJ2-2	.	TGTGCCGGCGGGGAGCTGTTTTTT	CAGGELFF
TRBV27	many	TRBJ2-2	TRBD2	TGTGCCAGCAGTTCTAGCGGGAGGTTCGACACCGGGGAGCTGTTTTTT	CASSSSGRFDTGELFF
TRBV2	few	TRBJ1-6	TRBD1	TGTGCCAGCAGTGGAGATAGACAGGGGGAATCCTATAATTCACCCCTCCACTTT	CASSGDRQGESYNSPLHF
TRBV10-3	many	TRBJ1-1	TRBD1	TGTGCCATCAGTCCGAGAACAGGGGGCGGAGGCACTGAAGCTTTCTTT	CAISPRTGGGGTEAFF
TRBV6-4	.	TRBJ2-3	.	TGTGCCAGCAGCCCCGCGGCTAGCAAGGCAGATACGCAGTATTTT	CASSPAASKADTQYF
TRBV6-5	many	TRBJ2-7	.	TGTGCCAGCAGTTACCGGGCCTCCTACGAGCAGTACTTC	CASSYRASYEQYF
TRBV28	few	TRBJ1-5	.	TGTGCCAGCAGTTCTTATGGCAGGGGTAGGGGCAATCAGCCCCAGCATTTT	CASSSYGRGRGNQPQHF
TRBV6-2/TRBV6-3	many	TRBJ1-2	.	TGTGCCAGCAGTCAAGGACGGGCCTATGGCTACACCTTC	CASSQGRAYGYTF
TRBV6-2/TRBV6-3	.	TRBJ2-7	.	TGTGCCAGCAGTCTTTCCGGGGCTAGATCAAACGAGCAGTACTTC	CASSLSGARSNEQYF
TRBV28	many	TRBJ2-1	.	TGTGCCAGCAGTTTAACGAACAATGAGCAGTTCTTC	CASSLTNNEQFF
TRBV7-2	many	TRBJ2-1	.	TGTGCCAGCACCACCAGTCTAAGATCTTTTCTATACAATGAGCAGTTCTTC	CASTTSLRSFLYNEQFF
TRBV4-1	.	TRBJ2-1	.	TGCGCCAGCAGCAAGTCTAGGCCTTCTAATGAGCAGTTCTTC	CASSKSRPSNEQFF
TRBV5-1	many	TRBJ2-7	TRBD1	TGCGCCAGCAGCCCGACCCAGACAGGGGGATCCGAGCAGTACTTC	CASSPTQTGGSEQYF
TRBV4-1	many	TRBJ1-2	.	TGCGCCAGCAGCCAAGAGAGGGGAGTAGCTAACTATGGCTACACCTTC	CASSQERGVANYGYTF
TRBV4-3	few	TRBJ1-2	TRBD1	TGCGCCAGCAGCCAAGACAGGGACAGGGGCAGGTTTAACTATGGCTACACCTTC	CASSQDRDRGRFNYGYTF
TRBV2	many	TRBJ2-5	.	TGTGCCAGCACTCCAGACGGGGCAGAGACCCAGTACTTC	CASTPDGAETQYF
TRBV28	.	TRBJ2-1	.	TGTGCCAGCAGTTTGAGGGGATACTACAATGAGCAGTTCTTC	CASSLRGYYNEQFF
TRBV12-3/TRBV12-4	many	TRBJ1-5	.	TGTGCCAGCAGTTTAGCCCGTGCTTTAGGGTCCCAGCATTTT	CASSLARALGSQHF
TRBV19	few	TRBJ1-1	.	TGTGCCAGTAGTATAGGCTCTACTGAAGCTTTCTTT	CASSIGSTEAFF
TRBV3-1	few	TRBJ1-3	.	TGTGCCAGCAGGTTAGGGACCTCTGGAAACACCATATATTTT	CASRLGTSGNTIYF
TRBV3-1	many	TRBJ2-7	.	TGTGCCAGCAGCCTTATAAAAGGAGAGCAGTACTTC	CASSLIKGEQYF
TRBV10-3	many	TRBJ1-1	TRBD1	TGTGCCATCAGTGTCGCCGGGACAGGGTCCACTGAAGCTTTCTTT	CAISVAGTGSTEAFF
TRBV28	few	TRBJ1-1	.	TGTGCCAGCTCAGAGGGAGACGTTGAAGCTTTCTTT	CASSEGDVEAFF